The TCR beta chain described here comes from a study of cytomegalovirus exposure and HLA in healthy donors. The CDR3 is made up of 16 amino acids. Study observations and caveats: Some TCR beta chains (roughly 160 of them) were listed as cytomegalovirus-associated. Most of the CMV-associated TCR beta chains (in a later analysis) appeared to be HLA-restricted. Association of 16,951 TCR beta sequences with HLA alleles was found at 0.05 false discovery rate in a later analysis.

Turning to this clone: The antigen is unknown.

The study ran its PCR with 60 Vbeta and 13 Jbeta primers. In the authors' workflow: An analysis that came later counted 80 million or so unique TCR beta chains, 10 million to 12 million shared. Data came from immunoSEQ multiplex PCR; TCRdb stores just in-frame clones and leaves some out. The V and J calls and clone size come from that table; D and trimming were worked out from the DNA. The sample has roughly 150,000 clones; roughly 80% are singletons. The gene calls are TRBV21-1 and TRBJ1-5; the DNA was not compared with TRBD1, the D call given in the table. TRBV21-1 constitutes a pseudogene. Material for sequencing was PBMCs. The source of this sequence is a man aged 45-65 years in good health and CMV-seropositive. This chain's CDR3 is CASSKAGTDHNQPQHF. The CDR3 DNA is TGTGCCAGCAGCAAAGCAGGGACAGACCACAATCAGCCCCAGCATTTT.